These 28 T cell receptor beta chains originate from one sample sequenced in a study of cytomegalovirus exposure and HLA in healthy donors. The PCR employed 60 Vbeta primers together with 13 Jbeta primers. Sequencing was performed with immunoSEQ multiplex PCR; in TCRdb, only in-frame clones are kept and a portion is missing. The table records 130,000 to 150,000 clones, about 80% of them present only once. The source material was PBMCs. The receptors originated from a woman aged 25 to 39 in good health and CMV-seronegative.

V gene TRBV27 combines with J gene TRBJ2-6; D remains unclear. Germline CDR1 is MNHEY and CDR2 is SMNVEV (reference sequence). CDR3 length equals 16 residues. Trimming shortened V by 2 bases and J by 3 bases, and 11 bases separated the two germline ends. The CDR3 region has the DNA TGTGCCAGCAGTTTAGGTTCTTGGAGTGGGGCCAACGTCCTGACTTTC. Its translation: CASSLGSWSGANVLTF.

The chain has TRBV9 and TRBJ2-7; D is perhaps TRBD1 (6 bases). Trimming removed 0 bases at V and 2 bases at J, with 9 bases between. This CDR3 is 14 amino acids long. Germline V gives CDR1 SGDLS, CDR2 YYNGEE. The CDR3 region is CASSVEAGAYEQYF. The DNA of the CDR3 is TGTGCCAGCAGCGTAGAGGCAGGGGCCTACGAGCAGTACTTC.

The J gene is TRBJ2-3, the V gene TRBV10-3; D perhaps matches TRBD2 (6 bases). The germline V gene encodes CDR1 ENHRY and CDR2 SYGVKD. Trimming stripped 0 bases from V and 1 base from J, with 11 bases between. CDR3 length equals 16 residues. Here the CDR3 reads CAISESNERGTDTQYF. Written as DNA, the CDR3 is TGTGCCATCAGTGAGTCGAACGAGCGGGGCACAGATACGCAGTATTTT.

V usage is TRBV7-9 and J usage is TRBJ2-3; a weak D match, TRBD2 (5 bases). Germline assignment: CDR1 SEHNR and CDR2 FQNEAQ (reference sequence). The CDR3 spans 12 residues. The ends were cut back, 6 bases at V and 1 base at J, with 5 bases in the middle. CDR3 residues: CASRRGTDTQYF. The CDR3 DNA sequence: TGTGCCAGCAGGAGGGGCACAGATACGCAGTATTTT.

V usage is TRBV9 and J usage is TRBJ1-6, with 12 bases aligning to TRBD1. This CDR3 region has 17 residues. Germline V CDR1 and CDR2: SGDLS, YYNGEE. V lost 4 bases, J lost 7 bases, and 9 bases stayed unmatched. The CDR3 bases are TGTGCCAGCAGCCCATACGGGACAGGGGGCTTCAATTCACCCCTCCACTTT. It is translated as CASSPYGTGGFNSPLHF.

This clone was recorded a few times. The DNA for the CDR3 is TGTGCCAGCAACGCCGCGCTCGTCAAGTCCTACGAGCAGTACTTC. Translated, it gives CASNAALVKSYEQYF. V is TRBV5-6 and J is TRBJ2-7; D unresolved. V was trimmed by 6 bases and J by 1 base, leaving 17 bases between them. This CDR3 is built from 15 residues. Germline V gene data show CDR1 as SGHDT and CDR2 as YYEEEE. The complete variable domain, with remaining parts taken from reference TRBV5-6 and TRBJ2-7, reads DAGVTQSPTHLIKTRGQQVTLRCSPKSGHDTVSWYQQALGQGPQFIFQYYEEEERQRGNFPDRFSGHQFPNYSSELNVNALLLGDSALYLCASNAALVKSYEQYFGPGTRLTVT.

The genes are TRBV9 and TRBJ2-5; D might be TRBD1 (6 bases). CDR1 is SGDLS, CDR2 YYNGEE, per germline. The CDR3 runs to 12 residues. V gave up 5 bases and J gave up 4 bases, with 9 bases separating them. CDR3 amino acids: CASRGQGETQYF. The CDR3 nucleotides read TGTGCCAGCAGGGGACAAGGAGAGACCCAGTACTTC.

The chain links TRBV5-1 to TRBJ2-1, with TRBD2 as a possible D gene (6 bases). The CDR3 has 16 amino acids. Germline V gene lookup returns CDR1 SGHRS and CDR2 YFSETQ. The ends were cut back, 6 bases at V and 4 bases at J, with 20 bases in the middle. This CDR3 is CASTSLPGLPYNEQFF. In DNA, the CDR3 is TGCGCCAGCACAAGTCTGCCGGGACTCCCATACAATGAGCAGTTCTTC.

In its sample, this clone was seen a few times. This chain links TRBV7-2 with TRBJ1-6, with TRBD1 as a possible D gene (5 bases). Deletions cut 5 bases from V and 10 bases from J, with 18 bases between. This CDR3 comprises 15 residues. The germline V gene encodes CDR1 SGHTA and CDR2 FQGNSA. CDR3 bases: TGTGCCAGCAGCACCTGGCTGGGACTCGGATCACCCCTCCACTTT. This translates into CASSTWLGLGSPLHF.

The gene calls are TRBV6-6 and TRBJ1-2; D perhaps matches TRBD1 (5 bases). Germline CDR1 reads MNHNY; CDR2 reads SVGAGI (reference sequence). V lost 5 bases and J lost 0, with 10 bases in between. The CDR3 is 14 residues long. CDR3 loop: CASSPQGTNYGYTF. As DNA, the CDR3 is TGTGCCAGCAGTCCCCAGGGTACTAACTATGGCTACACCTTC.

The chain combines TRBV6-5 with TRBJ2-1, with unresolved D. Germline CDR1 is MNHEY and CDR2 is SVGAGI. The germline V and J ends were trimmed by 6 bases and 5 bases, with 11 bases remaining between them. The CDR3 runs 13 residues. CDR3 amino acids: CASSSDIHNEQFF. As DNA, the CDR3 is TGTGCCAGCAGCTCCGACATCCACAATGAGCAGTTCTTC.

This chain uses TRBV4-3 with TRBJ1-2, with 8 nucleotides matching TRBD1. The CDR3 spans 15 residues. V lost 1 base to trimming and J lost 7 bases; unmatched junction nucleotides: 8. Looked up from germline, CDR1 is LGHNA and CDR2 is YSLEER. This chain's CDR3 is CASSQVGGQVAGYTF. The CDR3 DNA is TGCGCCAGCAGCCAAGTGGGGGGACAGGTTGCTGGCTACACCTTC.

The genes are TRBV4-3 and TRBJ1-2, with TRBD1 matching over 9 bases. V shed 1 base and J 7 bases; nucleotides not matched to a gene: 7. Germline values: CDR1 LGHNA, CDR2 YSLEER. The CDR3 covers 15 residues. CDR3 in DNA: TGCGCCAGCAGCCAAGGCTACAGGGGGCCGCGTGGCTACACCTTC. Amino acid sequence: CASSQGYRGPRGYTF.

This clone was detected a few times. The chain couples TRBV5-6 to TRBJ1-3; weak D call: TRBD1 (5 bases). The germline V gene has CDR1 SGHDT and CDR2 YYEEEE. V lost 0 bases and J 0 bases, leaving 19 bases between the germline ends. This CDR3 region has 19 residues. The CDR3 DNA reads as TGTGCCAGCAGCTTGGATCGGACATACTCTATAACCTCTGGAAACACCATATATTTT. This codes for CASSLDRTYSITSGNTIYF. The full variable domain, completed using reference TRBV5-6 and TRBJ1-3, is DAGVTQSPTHLIKTRGQQVTLRCSPKSGHDTVSWYQQALGQGPQFIFQYYEEEERQRGNFPDRFSGHQFPNYSSELNVNALLLGDSALYLCASSLDRTYSITSGNTIYFGEGSWLTVV.

The chain recombines TRBV5-1 with TRBJ1-2, with 9 bases lining up with TRBD1. The germline gives CDR1 SGHRS, CDR2 YFSETQ. This CDR3 spans 16 amino acids. Unmatched junction bases numbered 9, after V lost 0 bases and J lost 6 bases. The CDR3 DNA follows: TGCGCCAGCAGCTTGGAACCTACCGGGACAGGGAATGGCTACACCTTC. Its translation: CASSLEPTGTGNGYTF.

V usage is TRBV19 and J usage is TRBJ1-2; D is undetermined. V lost 3 bases to trimming and J lost 3 bases, with 14 bases between them. Per the germline V gene, CDR1 is LNHDA and CDR2 is SQIVND (reference sequence). This CDR3 has 15 amino acids. The CDR3 nucleotides read TGTGCCAGTAGTATTTCCGGGTCCGGGGACTATGGCTACACCTTC. As protein: CASSISGSGDYGYTF.

The V gene is TRBV19, the J gene TRBJ1-2, with a weak D call TRBD1 (5 bases). Germline CDR1 LNHDA, CDR2 SQIVND (reference sequence). This CDR3 is 14 amino acids long. The V end lost 5 bases, the J end lost 1 base, and 11 bases lay between the germline ends. The CDR3 reads CASSHRQSNYGYTF. CDR3 DNA: TGTGCCAGTAGTCACAGGCAAAGTAACTATGGCTACACCTTC.

The chain uses TRBV30 and TRBJ1-1; 9 bases are a match to TRBD1. V gave up 3 bases and J gave up 5 bases; unmatched junction bases: 4. CDR1 is GTSNPN and CDR2 is SVGIG in the germline V gene (reference sequence). CDR3 length: 13 residues. CDR3 nucleotides: TGTGCCTGGAGGGGACAGGGTGTGACTGAAGCTTTCTTT. Encoded protein: CAWRGQGVTEAFF.

The CDR3 nucleotides read TGTGCCAGCAGCTTCTGGACTAGCGGGGGGGCCTACGAGACCCAGTACTTC. It codes for CASSFWTSGGAYETQYF. The chain links TRBV13 to TRBJ2-5, with 15 positions matching TRBD2. Germline lookup yields CDR1 PRHDT and CDR2 FYEKMQ (reference sequence). The V gene end was trimmed by 3 bases and the J gene end by 5 bases; junction bases not matched to a gene: 7. The CDR3 is 17 residues long.

This clone was found once. The CDR3 is CASGGTGTGTYSNQPQHF. In DNA form, the CDR3 reads TGTGCCAGCGGGGGTACCGGGACAGGAACATATAGCAATCAGCCCCAGCATTTT. The gene calls are TRBV28 and TRBJ1-5; the match to TRBD1 covers 8 bases. In germline, CDR1 is MDHEN, CDR2 SYDVKM. CDR3 length: 18 amino acids. V was pared by 8 bases and J by 0 bases, with 15 bases of the junction left unmatched. Variable domain in full (rest from reference TRBV28 and TRBJ1-5): DVKVTQSSRYLVKRTGEKVFLECVQDMDHENMFWYRQDPGLGLRLIYFSYDVKMKEKGDIPEGYSVSREKKERFSLILESASTNQTSMYLCASGGTGTGTYSNQPQHFGDGTRLSIL.

The chain is built from TRBV7-3 and TRBJ2-1; 10 bases match TRBD2. The CDR3 has 16 amino acids. In germline, CDR1 is SGHTA, CDR2 FQGTGA. With V trimmed by 5 bases and J by 4 bases, 8 bases remained unmatched. Here the CDR3 DNA reads TGTGCCAGCAGCCCACCGGGGACTAGCGATTACAATGAGCAGTTCTTC. Its protein is CASSPPGTSDYNEQFF. Full variable domain (missing parts from reference TRBV7-3 and TRBJ2-1): GAGVSQTPSNKVTEKGKYVELRCDPISGHTALYWYRQSLGQGPEFLIYFQGTGAADDSGLPNDRFFAVRPEGSVSTLKIQRTERGDSAVYLCASSPPGTSDYNEQFFGPGTRLTVL.

The genes are TRBV12-5 and TRBJ1-2; unclear D gene. In germline, CDR1 is LGHNT, CDR2 FRNRAP. Trimming stripped 6 bases from V and 8 bases from J, with 7 bases between. This CDR3 has 10 amino acids. The CDR3 spells CASGREGYTF. The CDR3 DNA reads as TGTGCTAGTGGGCGTGAAGGCTACACCTTC.

The chain carries TRBV5-1 and TRBJ1-1; 10 bases fit TRBD1. The CDR3 sequence is 17 residues long. V shed 3 bases, J shed 4 bases, and the junction held 12 bases outside the gene matches. The germline V gene encodes CDR1 SGHRS and CDR2 YFSETQ. CDR3 residues: CASSSTGGGRLGTEAFF. CDR3 DNA: TGCGCCAGCAGCTCGACAGGGGGCGGTCGATTAGGCACTGAAGCTTTCTTT.

This chain uses TRBV29-1 with TRBJ1-1; D not resolved. Deletions cut 4 bases from V and 4 bases from J, with 7 bases between. There are 11 residues in the CDR3. From germline, CDR1 is SQVTM and CDR2 ANQGSEA. The CDR3 here is CSVAGVTEAFF. CDR3 coding DNA: TGCAGCGTTGCCGGGGTCACTGAAGCTTTCTTT. Using reference TRBV29-1 and TRBJ1-1 for the parts outside the CDR3, the full variable domain is SAVISQKPSRDICQRGTSLTIQCQVDSQVTMMFWYRQQPGQSLTLIATANQGSEATYESGFVIDKFPISRPNLTFSTLTVSNMSPEDSSIYLCSVAGVTEAFFGQGTRLTVV.

The V and J genes are TRBV4-3 and TRBJ1-1, with 7 bases fitting TRBD1. This CDR3 is 15 amino acids long. The junction had 12 bases not matched to a gene; V was cut back by 0 bases and J by 11 bases. Germline CDR1 reads LGHNA; CDR2 reads YSLEER. This CDR3 is CASSQEVRGILMAFF. CDR3 in DNA: TGCGCCAGCAGCCAAGAAGTCAGGGGGATCTTGATGGCTTTCTTT.

The chain links TRBV5-5 to TRBJ1-5; 7 bases agree with TRBD1. Looked up from germline, CDR1 is SGHKS and CDR2 is YYEKEE (reference sequence). The junction had 7 bases not matched to a gene; V was cut back by 3 bases and J by 4 bases. CDR3 length: 15 residues. The CDR3 loop reads CASSSLTGRNQPQHF. The CDR3 DNA follows: TGTGCCAGCAGCTCACTGACAGGGCGGAATCAGCCCCAGCATTTT.

The rearrangement links TRBV5-4 to TRBJ2-3; tentatively, D is TRBD2 (7 bases). Trimming cost V 4 bases and J 2 bases, with 8 bases left between them. From germline, CDR1 is SGHNT and CDR2 YYREEE (reference sequence). The CDR3 totals 13 residues. CDR3 in DNA: TGTGCCAGCAGCCGGGGGGCCACAGATACGCAGTATTTT. Protein sequence: CASSRGATDTQYF.

The rearrangement links TRBV7-9 to TRBJ1-1; D is ambiguous. V lost 3 bases, J lost 0 bases, and 8 bases lay in between. The CDR3 length is 14 residues. CDR1 is SEHNR, CDR2 FQNEAQ, per germline (reference sequence). The CDR3 DNA follows: TGTGCCAGCAGCTTTCTACAGATGAACACTGAAGCTTTCTTT. This encodes CASSFLQMNTEAFF.